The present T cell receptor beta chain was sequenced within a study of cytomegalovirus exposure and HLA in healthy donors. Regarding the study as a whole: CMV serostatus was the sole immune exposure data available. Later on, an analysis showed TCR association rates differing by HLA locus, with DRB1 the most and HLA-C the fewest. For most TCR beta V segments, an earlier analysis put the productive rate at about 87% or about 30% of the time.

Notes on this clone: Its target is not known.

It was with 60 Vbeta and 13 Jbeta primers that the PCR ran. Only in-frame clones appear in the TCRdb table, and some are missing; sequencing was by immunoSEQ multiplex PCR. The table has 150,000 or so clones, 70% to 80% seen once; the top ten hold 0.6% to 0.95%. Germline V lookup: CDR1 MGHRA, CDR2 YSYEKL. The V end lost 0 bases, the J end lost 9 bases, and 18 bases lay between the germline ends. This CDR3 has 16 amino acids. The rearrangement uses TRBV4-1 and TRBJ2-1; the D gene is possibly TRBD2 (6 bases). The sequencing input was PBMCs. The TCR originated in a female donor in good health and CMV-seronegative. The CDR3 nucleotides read TGCGCCAGCAGCCAAGATTCACTAGCCGTACCACTTGAGCAGTTCTTC. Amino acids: CASSQDSLAVPLEQFF.